These T cell receptor beta chains were read from a single sample in a study of CD8+ T cells in alopecia areata. Using immunoSEQ multiplex PCR, the repertoire was profiled, and TCRdb retains in-frame clones only, with some absent. The table has 200,000 or so clones, around 43% seen once. The sequenced sample was CD4+ T cells sorted from blood, obtained at approximately week 36, from a patient treated with tofacitinib. These receptor sequences come from a human donor with alopecia areata. Both conserved end residues are part of each CDR3. Fields, in order: D gene, clone size, J gene, V gene, CDR3 protein, CDR3 DNA. The D gene is left open where the match is weak. Clone size, where shown, is once, few, many, or a class for clones that have expanded.

. few TRBJ2-2 TRBV27 CASRQPGLRDSTGELFF TGTGCCAGCAGACAACCGGGACTCCGGGATAGCACCGGGGAGCTGTTTTTT
. . TRBJ2-1 TRBV5-4 CASSSPNLSGEQFF TGTGCCAGCAGCTCCCCAAACCTTTCGGGTGAGCAGTTCTTC
. . TRBJ2-1 TRBV29-1 CSTGTFYNEQFF TGCAGCACCGGGACTTTTTACAATGAGCAGTTCTTC
. once TRBJ2-5 TRBV11-2 CASSPGVGAETQYF TGTGCCAGCAGCCCTGGGGTGGGAGCAGAGACCCAGTACTTC
. few TRBJ1-3 TRBV15 CATSREATVSGNTIYF TGTGCCACCAGCAGAGAAGCGACAGTTTCTGGAAACACCATATATTTT
. . TRBJ2-5 TRBV27 CASSLQGLRETQYF TGTGCCAGCAGTTTGCAGGGGTTACGAGAGACCCAGTACTTC
TRBD1 . TRBJ2-4 TRBV7-2 CASSPGQQNIQYF TGTGCCAGCAGTCCGGGACAGCAGAACATTCAGTACTTC
TRBD1 many TRBJ2-7 TRBV5-8 CASSRSGQLAYEQYF TGTGCCAGCAGCCGATCGGGACAGTTAGCCTACGAGCAGTACTTC
TRBD2 . TRBJ2-7 TRBV29-1 CSVAGLAGSLSSYEQYF TGCAGCGTCGCGGGACTAGCGGGTTCCCTGAGCTCCTACGAGCAGTACTTC
. . TRBJ1-2 TRBV28 CASRSLGLNYGYTF TGTGCCAGCAGATCCCTGGGGCTAAACTATGGCTACACCTTC
TRBD1 . TRBJ2-1 TRBV7-3 CASSQTPLGQGSYNEQFF TGTGCCAGCAGCCAAACACCCCTGGGACAGGGCTCCTACAATGAGCAGTTCTTC
. few TRBJ2-6 TRBV28 CAISPRLSGANVLTF TGTGCCATCTCCCCCAGGCTCTCTGGGGCCAACGTCCTGACTTTC